This TCR beta chain was identified in a study of HIV-infected patients and healthy controls. The overall study: About 65% of the sixteen became undetectable by the second bleed, and all after another year of therapy.

Antiretroviral therapy had run roughly three months, about 14 weeks, before follow-up blood collection. The repertoire came from unfractionated whole blood and reflected all unsorted peripheral T cells. This clonotype was counted many times. Antigen: not known. The germline CDR1 and CDR2 sequences are GTSNPN and SVGIG (reference sequence). The length of the CDR3 is 15 residues. Between the trimmed V and J ends, which lost 4 bases and 3 bases, there was a span of 16 bases. Reverse transcription used 450 to 550 ng RNA and constant-region primers for alpha and beta. Alpha and beta chain libraries were made separately by chain-specific third strand synthesis with multiplexing indices. TCRdb called the 5' RACE reads again in MiXCR, with one record for every CDR3 protein. The data contain 4,500 to 6,500 distinct CDR3 sequences, about 10% of them seen just once; the ten biggest clones take up around 27%. Whole-study results and caveats: HIV+ repertoires were severely depleted of MAIT alpha-chain CDR3s, unlike healthy controls.

The receptor was isolated from an adult with HIV infection. The chain carries TRBV30 and TRBJ2-1; TRBD2 is a possible D gene (5 bases). Sequenced material: blood, taken during antiretroviral therapy. The CDR3 DNA reads TGTGCCTGGAAATCCCTGGCGGGCGTCTACAATGAGCAGTTCTTC. It specifies CAWKSLAGVYNEQFF.